This entry lists 12 T cell receptor beta chains sequenced from one sample in a study of cytomegalovirus exposure and HLA in healthy donors (dated by TCRdb to between 2016 and 2019). Libraries were constructed by the immunoSEQ multiplex PCR assay. The multiplex PCR relied on a mix of 60 forward primers for TCR Vbeta segments and 13 reverse primers for TCR Jbeta segments. The clones in this table, taken by TCRdb from immuneACCESS, are in-frame only. Not every clone is retained; where verified, under half of the shortfall comes from an unresolved V gene, and the cause of the rest is unknown. This sample comprises about 160,000 clones, less than 85% of them detected only once. The leading ten clones occupy about 4.5% of the sample. Material: PBMCs. The origin of the receptors is a middle-aged man in good health and CMV-seronegative.

The chain employs TRBV4-3 and TRBJ1-6, with TRBD1 as a possible D gene (6 bases). V lost 0 bases to trimming and J lost 9 bases, with 12 bases between them. Germline-derived CDR1 and CDR2 are LGHNA and YSLEER. CDR3 length: 15 residues. CDR3 in DNA: TGCGCCAGCAGCCAAGAAGCGGGGGCGGGTTCACCCCTCCACTTT. Its protein is CASSQEAGAGSPLHF.

This chain uses TRBV28 with TRBJ1-4; D may be TRBD1 (5 bases). Germline CDR1 reads MDHEN; CDR2 reads SYDVKM. This CDR3 is built from 14 residues. Trimming shortened V by 6 bases and J by 8 bases, and 16 bases separated the two germline ends. The DNA of the CDR3 is TGTGCCAGCAGGGTAGGGGTTCAAAGGGAAAAACTGTTTTTT. It translates to CASRVGVQREKLFF.

V is TRBV4-1 and J is TRBJ1-5; 7 nucleotides match TRBD1. The CDR3 spans 14 residues. The V gene's germline CDR1 is MGHRA and CDR2 YSYEKL. V trimming: 4 bases; J trimming: 4 bases; junction bases outside the gene matches: 4. The CDR3: CASSRPGGNQPQHF. The DNA for the CDR3 is TGCGCCAGCAGCCGGCCAGGGGGTAATCAGCCCCAGCATTTT.

The gene calls are TRBV15 and TRBJ2-5; TRBD1 might be the D (5 bases). The CDR3 is 16 residues long. Looked up from germline, CDR1 is LNHNV and CDR2 is YYDKDF (reference sequence). Deletions cut 4 bases from V and 3 bases from J, with 18 bases between. In nucleotides, the CDR3 is TGTGCCACCAGCAAGGCTAAGTCAGGCAGGGAAGAGACCCAGTACTTC. It translates to CATSKAKSGREETQYF.

This chain joins TRBV6-1 and TRBJ2-6; a weak D match, TRBD2 (6 bases). Trimming cost V 5 bases and J 2 bases, with 10 bases left between them. This CDR3 contains 15 residues. Germline CDR1 and CDR2: MNHNS and SASEGT. CDR3 DNA: TGTGCCAGCAGTTGGTGGGGGGCTGGGGCCAACGTCCTGACTTTC. Amino acids: CASSWWGAGANVLTF.

This chain links TRBV4-3 with TRBJ1-4; 8 bases line up with TRBD1. J was trimmed by 4 bases and V by 4 bases; bases with no gene match: 5. The CDR3 has 15 amino acids. Germline values: CDR1 LGHNA, CDR2 YSLEER. CDR3 amino acids: CASSPGQGRNEKLFF. CDR3 coding DNA: TGCGCCAGCAGCCCCGGACAGGGCCGTAATGAAAAACTGTTTTTT.

V usage is TRBV19 and J usage is TRBJ1-2, with no clear D. This CDR3 contains 15 residues. Trimming removed 5 bases from V and 2 bases from J, with 15 bases in between. Germline-derived CDR1 and CDR2 are LNHDA and SQIVND (reference sequence). The CDR3 region is CASSRLPGNNYGYTF. For the CDR3, the DNA is TGTGCCAGTAGTCGCCTACCCGGGAACAACTATGGCTACACCTTC.

This sequence joins TRBV18 and TRBJ2-7; 10 nucleotides match TRBD1. V gave up 5 bases and J gave up 2 bases; unmatched junction bases: 3. Germline loops: CDR1 KGHSH, CDR2 LQKENI. There are 14 residues in the CDR3. The CDR3: CASSGTGETYEQYF. The CDR3 DNA is TGTGCCAGCTCAGGGACAGGGGAGACCTACGAGCAGTACTTC.

This chain connects TRBV2 to TRBJ2-3; the match to TRBD2 covers 7 bases. The CDR3 covers 17 residues. Trimming took 2 bases from V and 6 from J; bases not matched to a gene: 14. CDR1 and CDR2 from the germline V gene are SNHLY and FYNNEI. The CDR3 DNA is TGTGCCAGCAGTGAACGGGGAGGGTCTATATGGGCGGATACGCAGTATTTT. Its translation: CASSERGGSIWADTQYF. The full variable domain, completed using reference TRBV2 and TRBJ2-3, is EPEVTQTPSHQVTQMGQEVILRCVPISNHLYFYWYRQILGQKVEFLVSFYNNEISEKSEIFDDQFSVERPDGSNFTLKIRSTKLEDSAMYFCASSERGGSIWADTQYFGPGTRLTVL.

The chain has TRBV30 and TRBJ2-7; no clear D gene. V shed 0 bases and J shed 2 bases, with 5 bases lying between them. Germline V gene lookup returns CDR1 GTSNPN and CDR2 SVGIG (reference sequence). There are 12 residues in the CDR3. CDR3 bases: TGTGCCTGGAGTGTACAGACCTACGAGCAGTACTTC. It specifies CAWSVQTYEQYF.

V gene TRBV12-5 combines with J gene TRBJ2-1; the match to TRBD1 covers 10 bases. Per the germline V gene, CDR1 is LGHNT and CDR2 is FRNRAP. CDR3 size: 21 residues. Losses at the gene ends were 3 bases for V and 6 bases for J; bases not matched to a gene: 23. CDR3 in DNA: TGTGCTAGTGGTTTCCGCCCCTGGGGACAGGGGTTCAGTCATCTCCGCAATGAGCAGTTCTTC. Translating gives CASGFRPWGQGFSHLRNEQFF. The full variable domain, in which reference TRBV12-5 and TRBJ2-1 provide the parts outside the CDR3, is DARVTQTPRHKVTEMGQEVTMRCQPILGHNTVFWYRQTMMQGLELLAYFRNRAPLDDSGMPKDRFSAEMPDATLATLKIQPSEPRDSAVYFCASGFRPWGQGFSHLRNEQFFGPGTRLTVL.

In DNA form, the CDR3 reads TGTGCCACCAGCAGAGGGACAGTTAACACCGGGGAGCTGTTTTTT. Translating gives CATSRGTVNTGELFF. The gene calls are TRBV15 and TRBJ2-2, with a possible D match to TRBD1 (6 bases). Germline loops: CDR1 LNHNV, CDR2 YYDKDF (reference sequence). The CDR3 is made up of 15 amino acids. Trimming pared 1 base from V and 2 bases from J, leaving 8 bases between. The complete variable domain, with remaining parts taken from reference TRBV15 and TRBJ2-2, reads DAMVIQNPRYQVTQFGKPVTLSCSQTLNHNVMYWYQQKSSQAPKLLFHYYDKDFNNEADTPDNFQSRRPNTSFCFLDIRSPGLGDTAMYLCATSRGTVNTGELFFGEGSRLTVL.